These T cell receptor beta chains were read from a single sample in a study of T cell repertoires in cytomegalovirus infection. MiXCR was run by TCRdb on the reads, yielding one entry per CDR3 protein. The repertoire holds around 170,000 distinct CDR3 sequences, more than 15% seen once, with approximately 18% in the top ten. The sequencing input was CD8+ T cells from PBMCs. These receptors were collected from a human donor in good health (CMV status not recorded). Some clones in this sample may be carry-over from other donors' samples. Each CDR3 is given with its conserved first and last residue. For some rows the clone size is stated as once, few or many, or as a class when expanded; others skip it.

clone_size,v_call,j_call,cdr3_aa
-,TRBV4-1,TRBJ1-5,CASSQEAIAQPQHF
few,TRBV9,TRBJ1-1,CASSPDGGNTEAFF
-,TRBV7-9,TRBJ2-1,CASSFGRVPADEQFF
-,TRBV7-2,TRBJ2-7,CASSPSDRGLYEQYF
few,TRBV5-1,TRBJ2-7,CASSLVGGADEQYF
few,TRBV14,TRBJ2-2,CASSQRRTGGTGELFF
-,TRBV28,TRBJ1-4,CASTPGVFEKLFF
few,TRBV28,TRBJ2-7,CASSLSHHERDSYEQYF
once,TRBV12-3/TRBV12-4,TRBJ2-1,CASSFLARDYNEQFF
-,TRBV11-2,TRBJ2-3,CASSSRGKDTQYF
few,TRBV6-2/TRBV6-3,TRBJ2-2,CASSYGGISGELFF
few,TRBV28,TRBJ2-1,CASSLFLGVYNEQFF
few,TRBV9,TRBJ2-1,CASSVDGRGYNEQFF
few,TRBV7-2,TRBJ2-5,CASSLGVHQTQYF
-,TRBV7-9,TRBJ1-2,CASSEILGYTF